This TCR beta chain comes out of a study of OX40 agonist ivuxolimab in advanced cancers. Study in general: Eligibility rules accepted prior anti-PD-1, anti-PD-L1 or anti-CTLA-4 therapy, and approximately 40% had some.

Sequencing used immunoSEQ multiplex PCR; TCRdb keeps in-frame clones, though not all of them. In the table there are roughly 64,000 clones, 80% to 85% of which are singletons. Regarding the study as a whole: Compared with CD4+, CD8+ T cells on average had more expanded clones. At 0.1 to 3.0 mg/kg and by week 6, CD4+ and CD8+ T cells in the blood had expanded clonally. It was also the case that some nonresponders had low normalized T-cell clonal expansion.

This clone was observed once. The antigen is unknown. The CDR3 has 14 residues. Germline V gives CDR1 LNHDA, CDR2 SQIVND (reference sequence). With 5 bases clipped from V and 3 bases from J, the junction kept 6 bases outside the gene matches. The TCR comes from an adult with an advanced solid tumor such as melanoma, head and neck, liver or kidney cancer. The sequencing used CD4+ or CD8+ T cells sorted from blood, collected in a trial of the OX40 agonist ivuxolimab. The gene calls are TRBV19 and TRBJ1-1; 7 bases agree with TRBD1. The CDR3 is CASSPDREDTEAFF. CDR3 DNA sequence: TGTGCCAGTAGTCCTGACAGGGAGGACACTGAAGCTTTCTTT.